This T cell receptor (beta chain) was recorded in a study of blood T cells in healthy people across ages. General study findings and limits: Age showed a roughly linear inverse relationship with TCR beta diversity per million T cells.

Next came a second PCR, run for about 7 to 12 cycles, which used a sample-barcoded 5' primer along with a J-beta primer mix. TCRdb reprocessed the 5' RACE reads via MiXCR and lists one record per CDR3 protein. This table has approximately 830,000 distinct CDR3 sequences, roughly 60% appearing once. As concerns this clonotype: The antigen is undetermined.

CDR1 and CDR2 from the germline V gene are MGHDK and SYGVNS. V was shortened by 1 base and J by 3 bases, with 9 bases between the two germline ends. This CDR3 region has 14 residues. The origin of this receptor is a man in his thirties or forties in good health. This sequence joins TRBV25-1 and TRBJ2-5; a weak D match, TRBD1 (5 bases). Specimen: blood. CDR3 nucleotides: TGTGCCAGCAGTGAATGGGGCAGGGAAGAGACCCAGTACTTC. It specifies CASSEWGREETQYF.